This T cell receptor (beta chain) was identified during a study of blood T cell repertoires in COVID-19. Assay: immunoSEQ multiplex PCR; the TCRdb copy retains only in-frame clones and omits some. Seen here are roughly 100,000 clones, about 88% observed once, and the top ten hold 5.1%. The CDR3 runs to 14 residues. Per germline, CDR1 LNHDA and CDR2 SQIVND (reference sequence). Trimming at V came to 3 bases and at J to 4 bases, leaving 5 bases not matched to a gene. The TCR was taken from a human donor in a cohort sampled during active COVID-19. This chain joins TRBV19 and TRBJ1-2, with TRBD1 identical over 7 bases. The material sequenced was peripheral blood. The CDR3 DNA reads as TGTGCCAGTAGTATTGGGGGACAGAGCTATGGCTACACCTTC. Protein sequence: CASSIGGQSYGYTF.